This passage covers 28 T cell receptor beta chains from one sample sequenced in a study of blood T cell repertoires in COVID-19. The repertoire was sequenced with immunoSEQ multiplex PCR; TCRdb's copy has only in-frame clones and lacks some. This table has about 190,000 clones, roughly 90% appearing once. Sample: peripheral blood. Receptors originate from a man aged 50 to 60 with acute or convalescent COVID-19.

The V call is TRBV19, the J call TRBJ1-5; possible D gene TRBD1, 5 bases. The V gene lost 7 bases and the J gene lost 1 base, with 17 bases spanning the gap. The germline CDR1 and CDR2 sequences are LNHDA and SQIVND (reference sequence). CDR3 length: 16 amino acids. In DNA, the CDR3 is TGTGCCAGTAAGTGGGGGGGTTCAGGGAGCAATCAGCCCCAGCATTTT. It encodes CASKWGGSGSNQPQHF.

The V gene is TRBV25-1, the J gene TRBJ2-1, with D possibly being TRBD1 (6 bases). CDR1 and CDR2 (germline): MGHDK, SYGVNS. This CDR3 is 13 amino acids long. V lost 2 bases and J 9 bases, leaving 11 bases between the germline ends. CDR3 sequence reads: CASSEGGQLEQFF. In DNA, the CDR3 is TGTGCCAGCAGTGAAGGTGGACAGCTTGAGCAGTTCTTC.

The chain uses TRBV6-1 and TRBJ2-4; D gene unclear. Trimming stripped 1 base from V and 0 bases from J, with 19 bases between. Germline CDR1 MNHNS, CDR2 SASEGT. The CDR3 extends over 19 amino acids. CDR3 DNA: TGTGCCAGCAGTGAAGAATGGTCGGCGGAGTCACTAGCCAAAAACATTCAGTACTTC. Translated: CASSEEWSAESLAKNIQYF.

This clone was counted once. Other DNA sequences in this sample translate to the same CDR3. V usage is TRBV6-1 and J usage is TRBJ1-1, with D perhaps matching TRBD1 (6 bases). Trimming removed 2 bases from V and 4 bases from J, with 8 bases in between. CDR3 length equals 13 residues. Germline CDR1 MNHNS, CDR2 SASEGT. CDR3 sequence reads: CASSEQGSTEAFF. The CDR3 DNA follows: TGTGCCAGCAGTGAACAGGGGTCCACTGAAGCTTTCTTT.

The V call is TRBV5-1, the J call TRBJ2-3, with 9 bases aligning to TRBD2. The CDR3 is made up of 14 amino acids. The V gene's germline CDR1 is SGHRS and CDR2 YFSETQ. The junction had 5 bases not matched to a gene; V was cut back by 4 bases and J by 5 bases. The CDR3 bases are TGCGCCAGCAGCGAGACTAGCGGTGGAGATACGCAGTATTTT. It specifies CASSETSGGDTQYF.

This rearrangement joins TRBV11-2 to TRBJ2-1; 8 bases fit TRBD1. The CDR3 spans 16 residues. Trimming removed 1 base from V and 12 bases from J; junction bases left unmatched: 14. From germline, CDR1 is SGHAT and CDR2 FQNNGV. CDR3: CASSLVSYRGAQRQFF. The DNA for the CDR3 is TGTGCCAGCAGCTTAGTTTCGTACAGGGGGGCCCAACGGCAGTTCTTC.

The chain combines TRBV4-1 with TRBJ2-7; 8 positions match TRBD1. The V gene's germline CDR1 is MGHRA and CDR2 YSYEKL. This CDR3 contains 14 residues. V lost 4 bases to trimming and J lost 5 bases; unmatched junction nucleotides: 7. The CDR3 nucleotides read TGCGCCAGCAGCCGGATGGGACAGGTTAACGAGCAGTACTTC. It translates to CASSRMGQVNEQYF.

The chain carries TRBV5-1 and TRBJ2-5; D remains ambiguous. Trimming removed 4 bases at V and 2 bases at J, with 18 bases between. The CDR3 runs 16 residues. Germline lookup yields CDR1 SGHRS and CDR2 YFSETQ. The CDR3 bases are TGCGCCAGCAGCCCCGGCACGGGTAATTGGCAAGAGACCCAGTACTTC. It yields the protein CASSPGTGNWQETQYF. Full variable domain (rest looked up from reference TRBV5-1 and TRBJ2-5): KAGVTQTPRYLIKTRGQQVTLSCSPISGHRSVSWYQQTPGQGLQFLFEYFSETQRNKGNFPGRFSGRQFSNSRSEMNVSTLELGDSALYLCASSPGTGNWQETQYFGPGTRLLVL.

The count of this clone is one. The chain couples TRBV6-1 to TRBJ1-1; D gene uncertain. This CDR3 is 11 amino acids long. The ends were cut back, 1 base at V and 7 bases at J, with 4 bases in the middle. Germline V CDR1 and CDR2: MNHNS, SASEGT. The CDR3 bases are TGTGCCAGCAGTGAAGTAGTTGAAGCTTTCTTT. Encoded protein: CASSEVVEAFF.

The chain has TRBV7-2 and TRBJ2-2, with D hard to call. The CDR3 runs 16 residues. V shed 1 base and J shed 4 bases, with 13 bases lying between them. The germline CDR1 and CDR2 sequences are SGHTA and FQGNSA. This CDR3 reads CASSLVGRSTTGELFF. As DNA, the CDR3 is TGTGCCAGCAGCTTAGTGGGCAGGTCGACCACCGGGGAGCTGTTTTTT.

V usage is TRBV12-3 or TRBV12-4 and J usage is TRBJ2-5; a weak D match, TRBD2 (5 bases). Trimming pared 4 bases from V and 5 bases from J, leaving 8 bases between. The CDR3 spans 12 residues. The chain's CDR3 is CASSSPGETQYF. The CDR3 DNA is TGTGCCAGCAGTTCCCCGGGGGAGACCCAGTACTTC.

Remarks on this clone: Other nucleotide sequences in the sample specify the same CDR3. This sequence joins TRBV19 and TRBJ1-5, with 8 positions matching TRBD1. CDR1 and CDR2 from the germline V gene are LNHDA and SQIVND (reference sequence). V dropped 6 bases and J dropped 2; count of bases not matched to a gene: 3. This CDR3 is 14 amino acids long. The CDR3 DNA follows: TGTGCCAGTAGGGGGACAGGAGGCAATCAGCCCCAGCATTTT. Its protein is CASRGTGGNQPQHF.

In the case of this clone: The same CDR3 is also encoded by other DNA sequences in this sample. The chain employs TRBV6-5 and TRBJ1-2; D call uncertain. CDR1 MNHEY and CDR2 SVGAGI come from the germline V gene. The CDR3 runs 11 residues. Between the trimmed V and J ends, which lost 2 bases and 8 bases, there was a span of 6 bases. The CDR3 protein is CASSYRGGYTF. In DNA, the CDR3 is TGTGCCAGCAGTTACCGCGGAGGCTACACCTTC.

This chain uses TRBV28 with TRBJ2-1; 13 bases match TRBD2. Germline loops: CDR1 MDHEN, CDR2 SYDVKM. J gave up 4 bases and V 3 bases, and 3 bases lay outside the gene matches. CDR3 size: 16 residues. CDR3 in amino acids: CASSFRLAGGYNEQFF. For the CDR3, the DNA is TGTGCCAGCAGTTTTAGACTAGCGGGGGGATACAATGAGCAGTTCTTC.

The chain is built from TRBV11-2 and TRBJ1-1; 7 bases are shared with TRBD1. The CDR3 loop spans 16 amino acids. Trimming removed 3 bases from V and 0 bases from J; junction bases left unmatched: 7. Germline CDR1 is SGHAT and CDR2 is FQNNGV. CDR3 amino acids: CASSLTGLRLNTEAFF. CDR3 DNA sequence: TGTGCCAGCAGCTTGACAGGGCTCAGGCTGAACACTGAAGCTTTCTTT.

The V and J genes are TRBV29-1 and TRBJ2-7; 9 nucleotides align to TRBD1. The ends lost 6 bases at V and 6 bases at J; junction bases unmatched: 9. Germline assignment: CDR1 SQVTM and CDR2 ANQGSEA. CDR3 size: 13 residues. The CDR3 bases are TGCAGCGTAGCCGGACAGGGGTTCGGCGAGCAGTACTTC. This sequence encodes CSVAGQGFGEQYF.

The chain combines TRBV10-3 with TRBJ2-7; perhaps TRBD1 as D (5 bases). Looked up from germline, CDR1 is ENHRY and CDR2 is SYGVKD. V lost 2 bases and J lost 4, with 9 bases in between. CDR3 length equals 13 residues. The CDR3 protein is CAISEDDSYEQYF. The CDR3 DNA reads TGTGCCATCAGTGAGGACGACAGTTACGAGCAGTACTTC.

CDR3 in DNA: TGTGCCAGCAGCGCCGGACAGGGGCACTATGGCTACACCTTC. Translation gives CASSAGQGHYGYTF. J is TRBJ1-2 and V is TRBV5-4, with TRBD1 identical over 9 bases. CDR3 size: 14 residues. Germline V gives CDR1 SGHNT, CDR2 YYREEE (reference sequence). V lost 4 bases, J lost 3 bases, and 4 bases stayed unmatched.

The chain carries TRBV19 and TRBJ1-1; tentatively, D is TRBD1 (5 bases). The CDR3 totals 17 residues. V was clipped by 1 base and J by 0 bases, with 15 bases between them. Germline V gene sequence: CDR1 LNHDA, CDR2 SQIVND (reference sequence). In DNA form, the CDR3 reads TGTGCCAGTAGTATAGGTTCAGGGCGCGTTATGAACACTGAAGCTTTCTTT. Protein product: CASSIGSGRVMNTEAFF.

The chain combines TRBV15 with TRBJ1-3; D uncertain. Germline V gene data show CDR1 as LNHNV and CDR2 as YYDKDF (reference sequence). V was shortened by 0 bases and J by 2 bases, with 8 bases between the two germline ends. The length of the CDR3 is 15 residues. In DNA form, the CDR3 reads TGTGCCACCAGCAGAGAAGGCAGGCCTGGAAACACCATATATTTT. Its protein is CATSREGRPGNTIYF.

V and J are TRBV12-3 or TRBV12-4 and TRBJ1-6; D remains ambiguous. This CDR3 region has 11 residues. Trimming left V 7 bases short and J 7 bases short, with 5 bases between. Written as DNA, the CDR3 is TGTGCCAGCACCCAGAATTCACCCCTCCACTTT. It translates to CASTQNSPLHF.

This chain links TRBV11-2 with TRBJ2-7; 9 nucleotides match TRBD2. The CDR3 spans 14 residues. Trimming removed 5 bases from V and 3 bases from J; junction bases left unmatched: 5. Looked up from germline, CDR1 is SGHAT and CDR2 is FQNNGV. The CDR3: CASSPQTSGYEQYV. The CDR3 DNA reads TGTGCCAGCAGCCCTCAGACTAGCGGCTACGAGCAGTACGTC.

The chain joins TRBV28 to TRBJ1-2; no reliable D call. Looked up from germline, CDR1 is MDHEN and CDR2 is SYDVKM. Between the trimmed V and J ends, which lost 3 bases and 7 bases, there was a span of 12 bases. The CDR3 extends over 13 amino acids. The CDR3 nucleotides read TGTGCCAGCAGTTTTCATGACCGGGGTGGCTACACCTTC. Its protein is CASSFHDRGGYTF.

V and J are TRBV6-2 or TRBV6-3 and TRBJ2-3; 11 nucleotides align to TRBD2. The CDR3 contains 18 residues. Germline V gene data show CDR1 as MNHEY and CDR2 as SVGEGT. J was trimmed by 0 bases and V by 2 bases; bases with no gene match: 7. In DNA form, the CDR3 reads TGTGCCAGCAGTTACAATAGCGGGAGGGTGTTAAGCACAGATACGCAGTATTTT. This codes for CASSYNSGRVLSTDTQYF.

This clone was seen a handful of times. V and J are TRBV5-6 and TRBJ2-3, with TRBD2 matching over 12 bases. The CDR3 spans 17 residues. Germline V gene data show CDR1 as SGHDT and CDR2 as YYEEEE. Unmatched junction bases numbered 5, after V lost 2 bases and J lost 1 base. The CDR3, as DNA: TGTGCCAGCAGCTTTCTACTAGCGGGAGGACGCACAGATACGCAGTATTTT. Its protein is CASSFLLAGGRTDTQYF.

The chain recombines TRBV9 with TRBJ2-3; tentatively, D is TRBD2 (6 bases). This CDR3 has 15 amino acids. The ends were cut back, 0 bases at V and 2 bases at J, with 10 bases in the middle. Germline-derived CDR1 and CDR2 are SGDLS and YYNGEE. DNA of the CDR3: TGTGCCAGCAGCGTAGTTAGCGGAACCACAGATACGCAGTATTTT. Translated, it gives CASSVVSGTTDTQYF.

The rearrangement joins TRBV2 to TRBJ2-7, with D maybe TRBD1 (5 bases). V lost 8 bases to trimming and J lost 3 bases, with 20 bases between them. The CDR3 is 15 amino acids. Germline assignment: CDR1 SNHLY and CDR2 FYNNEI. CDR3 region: CASALGQGTVYEQYF. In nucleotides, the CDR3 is TGTGCCAGCGCCTTAGGGCAGGGTACAGTCTACGAGCAGTACTTC.

CDR3 residues: CASNILAGDNEQFF. CDR3 nucleotide sequence: TGTGCCAGCAACATTCTAGCGGGAGATAATGAGCAGTTCTTC. The chain uses TRBV27 and TRBJ2-1, with 10 bases that match TRBD2. V lost 7 bases and J lost 7; bases outside the gene matches: 7. Germline values: CDR1 MNHEY, CDR2 SMNVEV (reference sequence). This CDR3 spans 14 amino acids.